These T cell receptor beta chains were read from a single sample in a study of T cells in Graves' hyperthyroidism and ophthalmopathy. TCRdb reprocessed the multiplex PCR reads via MiXCR and lists one record per CDR3 protein. The sample has some 760,000 distinct CDR3 sequences; 11% to 15% are singletons. Source material: blood. Every receptor here comes from a woman in her late teens or twenties with Graves' hyperthyroidism. The conserved cysteine and the conserved F or W are not part of the CDR3 here. Fields, in order: clone size, V gene, D gene, CDR3 protein. The D gene is left open where the match is weak. Size is omitted from some rows. Given values are once, few, many or a class for expanded clones.

clone_size: .; v_call: TRBV29-1; d_call: .; cdr3_aa: SVPDGNYGYT
clone_size: .; v_call: TRBV2; d_call: .; cdr3_aa: ASSPEAGQNTQY
clone_size: many; v_call: TRBV11-2; d_call: .; cdr3_aa: ASTWDTPRDTQY
clone_size: few; v_call: TRBV27; d_call: TRBD1; cdr3_aa: ASSHRDYLTGQSYEQY
clone_size: .; v_call: TRBV3-1; d_call: TRBD2; cdr3_aa: ASSPTRGDLREGRAETQY
clone_size: few; v_call: TRBV7-3; d_call: .; cdr3_aa: ASSRFGGDLGETQY
clone_size: .; v_call: TRBV13; d_call: .; cdr3_aa: ASSSFDEQF
clone_size: .; v_call: TRBV4-3; d_call: TRBD1; cdr3_aa: ASSQRDRMNTEAF
clone_size: .; v_call: TRBV6-5; d_call: .; cdr3_aa: ASSYSFARASYEQY
clone_size: many; v_call: TRBV28; d_call: .; cdr3_aa: ASSLGAGSSYEQY
clone_size: many; v_call: TRBV28; d_call: .; cdr3_aa: ASSLPNSYEQY
clone_size: many; v_call: TRBV3-1; d_call: .; cdr3_aa: ASSQAQQTARNSPLH
clone_size: many; v_call: TRBV10-3; d_call: TRBD1; cdr3_aa: AIRPGQGQAYEQY
clone_size: .; v_call: TRBV19; d_call: TRBD2; cdr3_aa: ASSPTSGSYNGQF
clone_size: few; v_call: TRBV15; d_call: .; cdr3_aa: ATSSDRPVLQPQH
clone_size: many; v_call: TRBV6-2/TRBV6-3; d_call: TRBD2; cdr3_aa: ASSPLAGGLNEQF
clone_size: .; v_call: TRBV18; d_call: .; cdr3_aa: ASSSSLNRVDEAS
clone_size: many; v_call: TRBV6-1; d_call: .; cdr3_aa: ASKVTSDIRLYEQY
clone_size: .; v_call: TRBV20-1; d_call: TRBD1; cdr3_aa: SASTRGQVGELF
clone_size: many; v_call: TRBV2; d_call: .; cdr3_aa: ASSEARGGEQY
clone_size: many; v_call: TRBV2; d_call: TRBD1; cdr3_aa: ASRADRGYEQY
clone_size: .; v_call: TRBV7-8; d_call: .; cdr3_aa: ASSLVGGLGYGYT
clone_size: .; v_call: TRBV29-1; d_call: .; cdr3_aa: SVLPQGWGANTEAF
clone_size: many; v_call: TRBV7-8; d_call: .; cdr3_aa: ASSFGGGRNTEAF
clone_size: few; v_call: TRBV6-2/TRBV6-3; d_call: .; cdr3_aa: ASSYSRLAKNIQY
clone_size: many; v_call: TRBV7-3; d_call: .; cdr3_aa: ASSLKKASSYNEQF
clone_size: few; v_call: TRBV6-4; d_call: .; cdr3_aa: ASNSGSLWPQH
clone_size: few; v_call: TRBV6-2/TRBV6-3; d_call: TRBD2; cdr3_aa: ASSSPRGEAKNIQY
clone_size: few; v_call: TRBV5-6; d_call: .; cdr3_aa: ASSFLLNTPYEQY
clone_size: few; v_call: TRBV28; d_call: .; cdr3_aa: ASSFRYREGQPQH
clone_size: .; v_call: TRBV7-9; d_call: .; cdr3_aa: ASSLEVGRGAF
clone_size: many; v_call: TRBV5-6; d_call: TRBD2; cdr3_aa: ASSLGLAGRTDTQY
clone_size: .; v_call: TRBV6-2/TRBV6-3; d_call: TRBD2; cdr3_aa: ASTRTSGRASLSGANVLT
clone_size: few; v_call: TRBV29-1; d_call: TRBD1; cdr3_aa: LGRQGVHEQY
clone_size: few; v_call: TRBV29-1; d_call: .; cdr3_aa: SVEDQGETQY
clone_size: few; v_call: TRBV27; d_call: .; cdr3_aa: ASSLSFLREQY
clone_size: few; v_call: TRBV6-1; d_call: .; cdr3_aa: ASSFRAGSLF
clone_size: .; v_call: TRBV13; d_call: .; cdr3_aa: ASSLRQFFMNTEAF
clone_size: .; v_call: TRBV11-3; d_call: .; cdr3_aa: ASSLGHPQDLT
clone_size: few; v_call: TRBV11-1; d_call: .; cdr3_aa: ASSLGTGFTGELF
clone_size: .; v_call: TRBV6-1; d_call: .; cdr3_aa: ASIGTANYGYT
clone_size: few; v_call: TRBV28; d_call: .; cdr3_aa: ASSLYDRLLGNSNQPQH
clone_size: .; v_call: TRBV27; d_call: .; cdr3_aa: ASSGIRGHVPYEQY
clone_size: many; v_call: TRBV30; d_call: .; cdr3_aa: ASEAKVAGEDGYT
clone_size: many; v_call: TRBV28; d_call: .; cdr3_aa: ASSFTEGRETQY
clone_size: few; v_call: TRBV7-3; d_call: TRBD2; cdr3_aa: ASSSGTSPSYNEQF
clone_size: many; v_call: TRBV4-2; d_call: .; cdr3_aa: ASSQDEGSGYEQY
clone_size: many; v_call: TRBV6-5; d_call: TRBD2; cdr3_aa: ASSYSAGGSLYNEQF
clone_size: few; v_call: TRBV28; d_call: .; cdr3_aa: ASSLNYRGRGEQY